Here is one T cell receptor beta chain with its context. Its target antigen remains unknown. Base qualities are missing; no much larger clone stands one base away. These data originate in a study of cytomegalovirus exposure and HLA in healthy donors (dated by TCRdb to 2015 to 2018). Background for the entire study: According to an earlier analysis of a few hundred of the donors, about 179 million T cells yielded 117 million unique TCR beta sequences and roughly 280 Gb of sequence data. An early release that covered around 590 HLA-typed donors contained approximately 300 gigabases of sequencing data and tens of millions of unique TCR sequences. Of the 300 to 450 genotyped donors, less than 90% were placed in the genetic ancestry cluster associated with self-reported Caucasian donors. The study aimed to test whether cataloging public T cell receptors could reveal signatures of past pathogen exposure. The study profiled the T cell repertoires of hundreds of subjects by immunosequencing and related them to cytomegalovirus serostatus. Besides the first cohort of roughly 660 subjects, a separate validation cohort made up of roughly 130 different subjects was used. To predict cytomegalovirus infection status, the study brought together high-throughput TCR immunosequencing, statistical association of individual TCRs with disease status, and machine learning. A later analysis re-examined previously published TCR beta repertoires from about 670 donors and added high-resolution HLA genotyping to investigate patterns of TCR occurrence. Rather than drawing on any new phenotypic data, the later analysis identified candidate immune exposures from TCR beta sequences and the way those sequences occurred across donors. In an earlier analysis of more than 550 of the donors, high-throughput TCR beta sequencing was used to judge whether each TCR beta V gene segment behaved as functional or pseudogenic. Alongside the repertoire data, information on donor age, sex, ethnicity and CMV serostatus was compiled. Genome-wide SNP genotypes for about 65% of the roughly 670 donors were used in a later genetic analysis, which treated that subset as a discovery cohort. Every repertoire in the discovery cohort had been generated on one and the same sequencing platform. Class I and class II HLA loci were covered by the typing at four-digit resolution. The number of donors typed differed by locus, with about 629-630 for A, B, C, DRB1 and DQB1, 522 for DQA1, nearly 610 for DPA1, and 450 to 480 for DPB1. Because of strong linkage in the cohort, 4 to 6 DR-DQ haplotypes were treated as single units for association and clustering. Among approximately 370 genotyped donors of the cohort, an average of around 240,000 unique TCR beta nucleotide sequences was sequenced per donor, of which 15% to 20% were non-productive.

The CDR3 holds 15 amino acids from the cysteine to the phenylalanine. CDR3 DNA only is kept here, 45 bases in frame from base 1. Trimming takes 6 bases off V and 0 bases off J; junction bases not matched to a gene: 7. The CDR1 and CDR2 encoded by the germline V gene are KGHSH and LQKENI. Paper-wide results and their limitations: A later genetic analysis reported fewer N-insertions in productive TCRs among donors in an Asian-associated ancestry cluster than the roughly 640-donor mean. The study listed 164 TCR beta chains as associated with cytomegalovirus. A later analysis found that HLA-associated TCR beta chains were more clonally expanded and had lower generation probabilities than equally common non-associated chains. Some IMGT-functional V segments, including TRBV6-2 and TRBV6-3, could not be distinguished by the 87-base-pair reads and were therefore excluded. According to a later analysis, most CMV-associated TCR beta chains appeared to be HLA-restricted, and the HLA associations seemed to be driven largely by CMV exposure. A further reported finding was that TCR beta sequences accurately predicted the HLA-A and HLA-B alleles for most subjects in the first cohort. An earlier analysis of around 600 of the donors showed that most TCR beta V segments appeared in productive rearrangements either about 87% or about 30% of the time, which broadly matched IMGT annotations. Most TCR sequences were observed very rarely across donors, whereas some public TCRs were present in many individuals. Specific HLA alleles were associated with 18,000 or so TCR beta sequences at a false discovery rate of 0.05 in a later analysis. Immune exposure information for the cohort was limited to CMV serostatus. Roughly uniform sequencing depth across donors was assumed in presence/absence analyses, although this assumption may not hold. Several of the top co-occurrence clusters appeared to be linked to parvovirus B19, influenza, CMV and Epstein-Barr virus, according to a later analysis. Because HLA typing was missing for some donors at each locus, association tests included only the typed subset. Correlated functional status among segregating V segments might be attributable to linkage disequilibrium, but an unknown experimental factor could not be ruled out. Because counts were too low, 15 to 20 rarely observed V segments, including chromosome 9 orphons, were excluded from the earlier analysis of 587 of the donors. In vitro tests confirmed that a few of the cytomegalovirus-associated TCR beta chains recognize cytomegalovirus antigens. The authors suggested that the approach could potentially be extended to other disease states and immunological phenotypes. An association between a missense DCLRE1C variant and V-gene and J-gene trimming of TCR beta chains was found in a later genetic analysis and replicated in an independent cohort. According to a later analysis, TCR association rates differed among HLA loci, with DRB1 alleles showing the most associated TCRs and HLA-C alleles showing the fewest. When HLA alleles, especially DR and DQ, strongly co-occurred, TCR associations were difficult to assign to individual alleles. The classifier was reported to diagnose cytomegalovirus status with high specificity and sensitivity in both the original cohort and the validation cohort. This cohort had only TCR beta chains sequenced, and the lack of alpha or paired-chain data limited which features could be detected. The sequencing pipeline was judged likely to have produced a cluster of highly shared sequence variants as a technical artifact.

In total, 630 or so healthy bone marrow donors made up the cohort. All cohort members were sampled while nominally healthy, although unrecorded immune exposures were likely present. The donor was CMV seropositive and belonged to the group of 250 to 300 seropositive cohort members. Every donor gave a peripheral blood sample, and the peripheral blood mononuclear cells from that sample were used for TCR beta sequencing. The Qiagen DNeasy Blood Extraction Kit was used to extract genomic DNA from the blood cell samples. Library creation used the immunoSEQ multiplex PCR assay. The multiplex PCR relied on a mix of 60 forward primers for TCR Vbeta segments and 13 reverse primers for TCR Jbeta segments. The CDR3 region of rearranged TCR beta genes was amplified from genomic DNA with a multiplex PCR assay. Amplified TCR beta libraries were sequenced as 87-base-pair reads on the Illumina HiSeq System. Per the authors' processing: A later analysis counted about 82 million unique TCR beta chains across the 650 to 800 repertoires, and roughly 10 million of these chains were shared by at least two donors. To remove PCR and sequencing errors, raw reads were error-corrected and collapsed into unique sequences using a nearest-neighbor algorithm that merged closely related sequences. V, D and J gene segments were assigned by aligning CDR3 sequences to IMGT reference sequences. For a sequence to be retained, at least a six-nucleotide match to both a V gene segment and a J gene segment was required. Rearrangements were called productive when the CDR3 lacked stop codons and stayed in frame with V and J; all others were non-productive. Following IMGT convention, CDR3 was defined as the stretch from the second conserved V-encoded cysteine to the conserved J-encoded phenylalanine. The earlier analysis of about 590 of the donors excluded sequences that lacked an unambiguous match to a single V gene segment. An earlier analysis of around 600 of the donors classified V segments as functional when productive rearrangements were above 56.7% and as segregating when the standard deviation between donors was above 5%. To diagnose cytomegalovirus status from the catalog of TCR beta chain sequences, a statistical classification framework was built. A later analysis assigned V and J genes by comparing TCR nucleotide sequences with IMGT/GENE-DB human TR gene sequences. Using the TCRdist pipeline, a later analysis assigned CDR3 sequences along with most-parsimonious VDJ recombination scenarios. A later analysis defined each TCR beta chain by its CDR3 amino acid sequence plus V-gene family, and excluded reads lacking a unique V-gene family. As a way to deal with suspected cross-contamination and a sequencing artifact, a later analysis dropped under 600 nucleotide sequences that were highly shared and had low generation probability. For each public chain, a later analysis derived a clonal expansion index from normalized ranks of inferred template counts within each repertoire. A later analysis computed generation probabilities with a VDJ recombination model fitted to out-of-frame rearrangements, and checked the results against IGoR. In a later analysis, TCR-TCR, TCR-HLA and TCR-CMV co-occurrence was scored with hypergeometric tests, and a repertoire-size bias correction was applied to TCR pairs. False discovery rates were estimated in a later analysis by permuting HLA or CMV assignments 20 times. In a later analysis, co-occurring TCRs were grouped using DBSCAN, with TCRdist sequence similarity added in when clustering inside HLA-allele-positive subsets. For co-occurrence clustering, repertoires with fewer than 30,000 or more than 120,000 public chains were excluded, along with 5 or 6 repertoires with anomalous nucleotide sharing. Imported from immuneACCESS, the table was reduced by TCRdb to in-frame sequences with V and J called. These copies leave out some clones; in studies compared against another copy, an unresolved V gene accounts for under half, and the cause of the remainder is not known. V and J calls and clone size are as listed in that table; D and trimming were resolved from the DNA. Across this sample there are roughly 130,000 clones, with around 69% seen only once. The top ten clonotypes cover around 8.8% of the sample.

The sequence came from a woman aged 40 to 50 in good health and CMV-seropositive. Source material: PBMCs. The chain was built from TRBV18 and TRBJ1-2; 7 bases in the junction line up with TRBD1. The CDR3 region: CASSPGQATNYGYTF. The nucleotides read TGTGCCAGCTCTCCCGGACAGGCAACTAACTATGGCTACACCTTC.